This TCR beta chain was sequenced during a study of cytomegalovirus exposure and HLA in healthy donors. With 60 Vbeta and 13 Jbeta primers, the PCR was carried out. TCRdb keeps only in-frame clones here, not all; method: immunoSEQ multiplex PCR. In total, the table holds around 76,000 clones. Germline V gives CDR1 SGHTA, CDR2 FQGTGA. Trimming removed 6 bases from V and 12 bases from J; junction bases left unmatched: 9. This CDR3 spans 14 amino acids. When sampled, the donors appeared nominally healthy, though they likely had unrecorded immune exposures. Overall study findings and caveats: Earlier findings revealed that most TCR beta V segments proved productive either about 87% or about 30% of the time. In a later analysis, CMV-associated beta chains were mostly HLA-associated, it appeared.

A note on this clone: Its antigen is currently unknown.

This TCR was recovered from a boy younger than 18 in good health and CMV-seronegative. Sequencing was performed on PBMCs. The J gene is TRBJ2-1, the V gene TRBV7-3, with 12 bases aligning to TRBD2. The chain's CDR3 is CASRPPTSGSMQFF. Here the CDR3 DNA reads TGTGCCAGCAGACCGCCGACTAGCGGGAGTATGCAGTTCTTC.